These 29 T cell receptor beta chains originate from one sample sequenced in a study of blood T cell repertoires in COVID-19 (TCRdb year 2020). To prepare the library, the immunoSEQ multiplex PCR assay was applied. Drawn from immuneACCESS, this table holds only the in-frame rearrangements with V and J called that TCRdb kept. Clones are partly lost; checked studies trace under half to an unresolved V gene and leave the rest unexplained. This sample comprises 130,000 to 150,000 clones, about 86% of them detected only once. Together, the top ten hold approximately 9.1% of the sample. The sequenced sample consisted of PBMCs or T cells enriched from blood (not recorded which). These receptors were obtained from a man aged 50 to 59 who had recovered from COVID-19.

The V call is TRBV6-2 or TRBV6-3, the J call TRBJ2-2, with 7 bases that match TRBD2. The length of the CDR3 is 14 residues. CDR1 and CDR2 from the germline V gene are MNHEY and SVGEGT. Losses at the gene ends were 2 bases for V and 6 bases for J; bases not matched to a gene: 3. CDR3 residues: CASSYGLEAGELFF. The CDR3 bases are TGTGCCAGCAGTTACGGACTAGAGGCCGGGGAGCTGTTTTTT.

The gene calls are TRBV11-2 and TRBJ2-2; 9 bases are a match to TRBD1. The germline gives CDR1 SGHAT, CDR2 FQNNGV. Trimming removed 2 bases from V and 0 bases from J; junction bases left unmatched: 7. This CDR3 contains 18 residues. The CDR3 DNA reads as TGTGCCAGCAGCTTAAAGACAGGGGGGATCACGAACACCGGGGAGCTGTTTTTT. It yields the protein CASSLKTGGITNTGELFF.

This chain joins TRBV7-2 and TRBJ2-3; 12 positions agree with TRBD1. This CDR3 is 15 amino acids long. Losses at the gene ends were 5 bases for V and 7 bases for J; bases not matched to a gene: 7. Germline CDR1 and CDR2: SGHTA and FQGNSA. CDR3 residues: CASSPGTGGLNTQYF. In DNA, the CDR3 is TGTGCCAGCAGCCCAGGGACAGGGGGCTTAAATACGCAGTATTTT.

The rearrangement links TRBV7-6 to TRBJ2-5; 9 nucleotides line up with TRBD1. Per germline, CDR1 SGHVS and CDR2 FNYEAQ. The CDR3 extends over 15 amino acids. V shed 8 bases, J shed 5 bases, and the junction held 12 bases outside the gene matches. The CDR3 spells CASVITGGSGETQYF. CDR3 bases: TGTGCCAGCGTCATAACAGGGGGCAGCGGGGAGACCCAGTACTTC.

This clone showed up just once. Relative to the germline gene, one junction end is altered; a read error may explain this. The chain has TRBV7-7 and TRBJ2-5; 13 bases align to TRBD2. The CDR3 is 16 amino acids. Looked up from germline, CDR1 is SSHAT and CDR2 is FNYEAQ (reference sequence). CDR3 in amino acids: CASSPRLAGGPETQYF. The CDR3 DNA follows: TGTGCTAGCAGCCCGCGACTAGCGGGGGGCCCGGAGACCCAGTACTTC.

The chain has TRBV7-9 and TRBJ2-7; D remains ambiguous. V was clipped by 2 bases and J by 0 bases, with 8 bases between them. Germline CDR1 and CDR2: SEHNR and FQNEAQ (reference sequence). The CDR3 covers 14 residues. CDR3 DNA sequence: TGTGCCAGCAGCTTACTCGGCGGCTCCTACGAGCAGTACTTC. Protein: CASSLLGGSYEQYF.

CDR3 sequence (DNA): TGCAGCGTTGACCCGACAGGGGTGGAGACCCAGTACTTC. Its translation is CSVDPTGVETQYF. The chain carries TRBV29-1 and TRBJ2-5, with 8 positions matching TRBD1. Germline assignment: CDR1 SQVTM and CDR2 ANQGSEA. The CDR3 length is 13 residues. Unmatched junction bases numbered 5, after V lost 3 bases and J lost 5 bases.

The chain couples TRBV5-4 to TRBJ2-7, with TRBD2 matching 7 bases. Germline V gene sequence: CDR1 SGHNT, CDR2 YYREEE (reference sequence). Losses at the gene ends were 4 bases for V and 1 base for J; bases not matched to a gene: 5. This CDR3 spans 14 amino acids. This chain's CDR3 is CASSPTGGSYEQYF. The CDR3 coding sequence is TGTGCCAGCAGCCCTACGGGGGGATCCTACGAGCAGTACTTC.

This clone was seen only a few times. This sequence joins TRBV4-3 and TRBJ1-6, with TRBD1 as a possible D gene (5 bases). V lost 4 bases and J lost 0, with 13 bases in between. The CDR3 covers 17 residues. Per germline, CDR1 LGHNA and CDR2 YSLEER. CDR3 DNA: TGCGCCAGCAGCCCCAAGGGGTTTAGCTCCTATAATTCACCCCTCCACTTT. This encodes CASSPKGFSSYNSPLHF.

The CDR3 reads CASSLGEYGYTF. The CDR3 DNA follows: TGTGCCAGCAGCTTAGGCGAGTATGGCTACACCTTC. This sequence joins TRBV7-9 and TRBJ1-2; no reliable D call. V dropped 1 base and J dropped 5 bases, with 5 bases sitting between them. CDR3 length: 12 residues. From germline, CDR1 is SEHNR and CDR2 FQNEAQ (reference sequence). Combining the CDR3 with reference TRBV7-9 and TRBJ1-2 gives the whole variable domain DTGVSQNPRHKITKRGQNVTFRCDPISEHNRLYWYRQTLGQGPEFLTYFQNEAQLEKSRLLSDRFSAERPKGSFSTLEIQRTEQGDSAMYLCASSLGEYGYTFGSGTRLTVV.

This chain joins TRBV5-1 and TRBJ1-3; perhaps TRBD1 as D (5 bases). This CDR3 is built from 15 residues. Germline V lookup: CDR1 SGHRS, CDR2 YFSETQ. V was cut by 0 bases and J by 3 bases, with 10 bases left in between. DNA for the CDR3: TGCGCCAGCAGCTTGGCCCGGCAGGGTGGAAACACCATATATTTT. This translates into CASSLARQGGNTIYF. Full variable domain (missing parts from reference TRBV5-1 and TRBJ1-3): KAGVTQTPRYLIKTRGQQVTLSCSPISGHRSVSWYQQTPGQGLQFLFEYFSETQRNKGNFPGRFSGRQFSNSRSEMNVSTLELGDSALYLCASSLARQGGNTIYFGEGSWLTVV.

The chain couples TRBV12-3 or TRBV12-4 to TRBJ1-2, with TRBD1 identical over 7 bases. The CDR3 contains 13 residues. V lost 5 bases to trimming and J lost 4 bases; unmatched junction nucleotides: 4. In DNA, the CDR3 is TGTGCCAGCAGTCCGGGACAGATCTATGGCTACACCTTC. As protein: CASSPGQIYGYTF.

Concerning this clone itself: The junction departs from germline at one end; a sequencing error may be responsible. The chain combines TRBV6-2 or TRBV6-3 with TRBJ2-5, with D possibly being TRBD2 (6 bases). This CDR3 spans 15 amino acids. Germline-derived CDR1 and CDR2 are MNHEY and SVGEGT. The CDR3 loop reads CASSSAGLIQGTQYF. CDR3 sequence (DNA): TGTGCCAGCAGTTCGGCGGGGCTAATCCAAGGGACCCAGTACTTC.

The chain joins TRBV10-3 to TRBJ2-7; a possible D gene is TRBD1 (6 bases). This CDR3 has 14 amino acids. V dropped 0 bases and J dropped 2 bases, with 8 bases sitting between them. CDR1 ENHRY and CDR2 SYGVKD come from the germline V gene. CDR3: CAISESRTAYEQYF. Here the CDR3 DNA reads TGTGCCATCAGTGAGTCGCGGACAGCCTACGAGCAGTACTTC.

The V call is TRBV6-5, the J call TRBJ1-5; TRBD1 is a possible D gene (6 bases). There are 14 residues in the CDR3. Per germline, CDR1 MNHEY and CDR2 SVGAGI. Trimming took off 5 bases at V and 5 bases at J, with 13 bases between the two ends. The CDR3 nucleotides are TGTGCCAGCAGTCTGACAGGCACGTATCAGCCCCAGCATTTT. Its translation: CASSLTGTYQPQHF.

The V call is TRBV6-5, the J call TRBJ2-7, with 9 bases aligning to TRBD1. CDR3 size: 16 residues. V lost 0 bases to trimming and J lost 0 bases; unmatched junction nucleotides: 3. Germline CDR1 MNHEY, CDR2 SVGAGI. The CDR3 nucleotides are TGTGCCAGCAGTTACTCGGGGACAGGGCTCTCCTACGAGCAGTACTTC. Translated: CASSYSGTGLSYEQYF.

The rearrangement uses TRBV11-3 and TRBJ2-7; TRBD1 matches at 9 bases. The germline V gene has CDR1 SGHNT and CDR2 YENEEA. The CDR3 is 15 residues long. The ends lost 5 bases at V and 5 bases at J; junction bases unmatched: 10. CDR3 protein: CASSLSGQGTHEQYF. DNA of the CDR3: TGTGCCAGCAGCCTTTCGGGACAGGGTACCCACGAGCAGTACTTC.

The rearrangement uses TRBV7-3 and TRBJ1-6; D is uncertain. Germline V gene data show CDR1 as SGHTA and CDR2 as FQGTGA. Trimming cost V 2 bases and J 4 bases, with 9 bases left between them. The CDR3 consists of 15 residues. The CDR3 region is CASSLDGVYNSPLHF. CDR3 DNA sequence: TGTGCCAGCAGCTTAGACGGGGTTTATAATTCACCCCTCCACTTT.

Here the CDR3 reads CASSLMGSGNTIYF. In DNA form, the CDR3 reads TGTGCCAGCAGCTTAATGGGGAGTGGAAACACCATATATTTT. The rearrangement joins TRBV7-3 to TRBJ1-3; D remains unclear. The CDR3 extends over 14 amino acids. Germline loops: CDR1 SGHTA, CDR2 FQGTGA. Trimming took off 1 base at V and 3 bases at J, with 7 bases between the two ends.

The DNA of the CDR3 is TGTGCCAGCAGCATCAAGGGGGACGAGCAGTACTTC. It codes for CASSIKGDEQYF. The rearrangement uses TRBV5-6 and TRBJ2-7, with D possibly being TRBD1 (6 bases). The germline V gene encodes CDR1 SGHDT and CDR2 YYEEEE. The CDR3 has 12 amino acids. Trimming took off 4 bases at V and 5 bases at J, with 10 bases between the two ends.

This clone was detected only a few times. This chain links TRBV4-3 with TRBJ2-2, with D maybe TRBD1 (6 bases). This CDR3 region has 16 residues. V lost 1 base and J lost 5, with 14 bases in between. The germline CDR1 and CDR2 sequences are LGHNA and YSLEER. CDR3 nucleotide sequence: TGCGCCAGCAGCCAAGCACTACAGGGCAAAACCGGGGAGCTGTTTTTT. Translation gives CASSQALQGKTGELFF.

This chain links TRBV18 with TRBJ1-3; unclear D gene. The CDR3 consists of 13 residues. V gave up 2 bases and J gave up 3 bases, with 5 bases separating them. Germline V gene sequence: CDR1 KGHSH, CDR2 LQKENI. CDR3 bases: TGTGCCAGCTCACCAGGGAGTGGAAACACCATATATTTT. Its translation: CASSPGSGNTIYF.

The chain employs TRBV12-3 or TRBV12-4 and TRBJ2-5, with D maybe TRBD2 (5 bases). Trimming removed 3 bases at V and 5 bases at J, with 10 bases between. The CDR3 loop spans 13 amino acids. The CDR3 nucleotides read TGTGCCAGCAGTTTTATTGGGGAGGAGACCCAGTACTTC. Its translation: CASSFIGEETQYF.

This clone has only one observation. V and J are TRBV5-4 and TRBJ1-1, with a weak D call TRBD1 (6 bases). V dropped 3 bases and J dropped 4 bases, with 13 bases sitting between them. There are 14 residues in the CDR3. Germline V gene lookup returns CDR1 SGHNT and CDR2 YYREEE (reference sequence). The CDR3 region is CASSSQGVPTEAFF. As DNA, the CDR3 is TGTGCCAGCAGCTCACAGGGCGTGCCCACTGAAGCTTTCTTT.

The table lists this clone with a few counts. V is TRBV19 and J is TRBJ1-3; D uncertain. This CDR3 has 14 amino acids. With 10 bases removed from V and 0 bases from J, the gap between germline ends came to 13 bases. Looked up from germline, CDR1 is LNHDA and CDR2 is SQIVND (reference sequence). DNA for the CDR3: TGTGCCATCCCGAGGGTCCGCTCTGGAAACACCATATATTTT. Protein sequence: CAIPRVRSGNTIYF.

The CDR3 coding sequence is TGTGCCAGCAGCCCGACAGGAAACACCATATATTTT. As protein: CASSPTGNTIYF. The rearrangement joins TRBV3-1 (or the pseudogene TRBV3-2) to TRBJ1-3; no reliable D call. The CDR3 loop spans 12 amino acids. With 4 bases removed from V and 4 bases from J, the gap between germline ends came to 5 bases. Looked up from germline, CDR1 is LGHDT and CDR2 is YNNKEL (reference sequence).

The V gene is TRBV29-1, the J gene TRBJ2-4; TRBD2 agrees at 7 bases. CDR1 SQVTM and CDR2 ANQGSEA come from the germline V gene. The CDR3 covers 12 residues. The junction had 6 bases not matched to a gene; V was cut back by 4 bases and J by 9 bases. This CDR3 reads CSVGVWGGIQYF. Written as DNA, the CDR3 is TGCAGCGTTGGAGTTTGGGGGGGCATTCAGTACTTC.

The gene calls are TRBV7-2 and TRBJ2-7; 9 bases map to TRBD1. CDR3 size: 19 residues. With 5 bases clipped from V and 2 bases from J, the junction kept 19 bases outside the gene matches. Per the germline V gene, CDR1 is SGHTA and CDR2 is FQGNSA. In nucleotides, the CDR3 is TGTGCCAGCAGCCGCCCCGAAGTTCCCGGGACAGGGTCGACCTACGAGCAGTACTTC. Translated: CASSRPEVPGTGSTYEQYF.

This clone was observed once. The genes are TRBV28 and TRBJ1-5, with a weak D call TRBD1 (6 bases). V gave up 5 bases and J gave up 2 bases, with 16 bases separating them. The CDR3 consists of 16 residues. CDR1 is MDHEN and CDR2 is SYDVKM in the germline V gene. The DNA for the CDR3 is TGTGCCAGCAGTCTAGAGGGCAGGGGCCGCAATCAGCCCCAGCATTTT. Translating gives CASSLEGRGRNQPQHF.